The 29 T cell receptor beta chains given below trace back to one sample, sequenced in a study of T cell clonality in common variable immunodeficiency. Study-wide points: In common variable immunodeficiency, TCR beta chains reportedly carried fewer deletions and N-nucleotide insertions.

Clones were read by immunoSEQ multiplex PCR, and TCRdb kept only the in-frame ones, dropping some. The sample holds around 14,000 clones, and no clone turns up only once. Antigens of these TCRs are unknown. Sequenced material: peripheral blood mononuclear cells. These receptors were obtained from a human donor with common variable immunodeficiency.

With regard to this clone: The junction shows a germline mismatch at one end, possibly a read error. The CDR3 goes on 3 residues after the read ends, and that part is filled in from the germline J gene. The J gene is TRBJ2-3, the V gene TRBV7-7; a possible D gene is TRBD1 (6 bases). Germline CDR1 is SSHAT and CDR2 is FNYEAQ (reference sequence). CDR3 length equals 16 residues. The CDR3 here is CASSASDSAGADTQYF. Partial CDR3 DNA: TGTGCTAGCAGCGCCTCGGACAGCGCCGGCGCTGATACG.

Only a few counts were recorded for this clone. Read data end 3 residues before the CDR3 end; the end is taken from the germline J gene. The genes are TRBV7-8 and TRBJ2-2; 11 bases are shared with TRBD2. Looked up from germline, CDR1 is SGHVS and CDR2 is FQNEAQ. This CDR3 is 16 amino acids long. The sequenced part of the CDR3 DNA is TGTGCCAGCAGCTTAGCTCCTAGCGGGGGGCCACACTGG. Translated: CASSLAPSGGPHW. The entire CDR3 is CASSLAPSGGPHWLFF.

CDR3: CASSYFEGNEQFF. CDR3 DNA (partial): TGTGCCAGCAGTTACTTTGAGGGCAATGAG. The rearrangement joins TRBV6-2 or TRBV6-3 to TRBJ2-1; tentatively, D is TRBD2 (5 bases). Coverage ceases 3 residues before the CDR3 finishes, and the germline J gene fills in the end. V was trimmed by 1 base and J by 6 bases, leaving 7 bases between them. The CDR3 has 13 amino acids. CDR1 is MNHEY, CDR2 SVGEGT, per germline.

This clone was counted between two and nine times. The missing CDR3 end, 3 residues past where the read stops, is filled in from the germline J gene. The chain links TRBV7-2 to TRBJ2-5, with D possibly being TRBD1 (5 bases). The germline CDR1 and CDR2 sequences are SGHTA and FQGNSA. Deletions cut 3 bases from V and 1 base from J, with 6 bases between. The CDR3 is made up of 13 amino acids. The CDR3 DNA, read in part, is TGTGCCAGCAGCTTGGGGCGCCAAGAGACC. As protein: CASSLGRQET. The CDR3 in full is CASSLGRQETQYF.

In its sample, this clone was seen a few times. The CDR3 end lies 3 residues beyond the end of the read and is filled in from the germline J gene. The chain has TRBV7-6 and TRBJ2-1; D possibly corresponds to TRBD1 (6 bases). V lost 1 base and J 2 bases, leaving 9 bases between the germline ends. The CDR3 has 15 residues. The germline V gene has CDR1 SGHVS and CDR2 FNYEAQ. CDR3 DNA, as far as it was read: TGTGCCAGCAGCTTAGAATGGACAGCCTACAATGAG. Its translation is CASSLEWTAYNE. The whole CDR3 protein is CASSLEWTAYNEQFF.

A remark on this clone: The DNA ends 3 residues before the CDR3 does, and the rest of the CDR3 is filled in from the germline J gene. V is TRBV2 and J is TRBJ2-2; 7 positions match TRBD2. Germline CDR1 reads SNHLY; CDR2 reads FYNNEI. This CDR3 has 15 amino acids. With 6 bases clipped from V and 4 bases from J, the junction kept 8 bases outside the gene matches. CDR3 in amino acids: CASRLAEARTGELFF. The CDR3 DNA, read in part, is TGTGCCAGCAGGCTAGCGGAGGCCCGCACCGGGGAG.

This clone was seen a few times. The chain's CDR3 is CASSLGQGLNEQYF. The CDR3 DNA, read in part, is TGTGCCAGCTCCCTCGGACAGGGGCTCAACGAG. This sequence joins TRBV19 and TRBJ2-7; 9 bases are shared with TRBD1. The read falls 3 residues short of the CDR3 end, and the missing part is taken from the germline J gene. The V and J ends lost 9 bases and 5 bases, in that order; junction bases with no gene match: 11. The CDR3 runs to 14 residues. The V gene's germline CDR1 is LNHDA and CDR2 SQIVND (reference sequence).

This clone was detected only a few times. The read comes to an end 3 residues before the CDR3 does, leaving the germline J gene to fill in the end. The gene calls are TRBV7-8 and TRBJ2-7, with D uncertain. Germline V CDR1 and CDR2: SGHVS, FQNEAQ. This CDR3 has 15 amino acids. The V and J ends lost 2 bases and 3 bases respectively, with 14 bases between them. Partial CDR3 DNA: TGTGCCAGCAGCTTATCTGGTTGGTTAGACTACGAG. Its protein product is CASSLSGWLDYE. The whole CDR3 sequence reads CASSLSGWLDYEQYF.

As for this clone: A far larger clone lies a single base away; this is likely a read error. The CDR3 end is not reached by the read, which stops 3 residues before it; the germline J gene fills it in. The sample carries other DNA sequences with the same CDR3. The J gene is TRBJ1-1, the V gene TRBV7-2, with D hard to call. Looked up from germline, CDR1 is SGHTA and CDR2 is FQGNSA. V was shortened by 8 bases and J by 0 bases, with 4 bases between the two germline ends. The CDR3 has 11 residues. The sequenced CDR3 bases are TGTGCCAGCGGCCTGAACACTGAA. It translates to CASGLNTE. The full CDR3 is CASGLNTEAFF.

CDR3: CASSPWASGGYNEQFF. Incomplete CDR3 DNA: TGTGCCAGCTCACCATGGGCTAGCGGGGGGTACAATGAG. The J gene is TRBJ2-1, the V gene TRBV18, with 11 bases lining up with TRBD2. Sequencing ends 3 residues short of the CDR3 end; the germline J gene provides the rest. Germline V CDR1 and CDR2: KGHSH, LQKENI. There are 16 residues in the CDR3. V lost 2 bases, J lost 4 bases, and 4 bases stayed unmatched.

This clone was recorded a few times. The read ends 3 residues early relative to the CDR3; the germline J gene fills the gap. J is TRBJ1-5 and V is TRBV19, with TRBD1 matching over 11 bases. V lost 6 bases, J lost 1 base, and 5 bases stayed unmatched. There are 16 residues in the CDR3. The germline CDR1 and CDR2 sequences are LNHDA and SQIVND (reference sequence). Here the CDR3 reads CASRGTGGFSNQPQHF. The sequenced part of the CDR3 DNA is TGTGCCAGTAGGGGGACAGGGGGATTCAGCAATCAGCCC.

This clone has only a few counts. The CDR3 extends 3 residues past the end of the read, so its final part is completed from the germline J gene. The rearrangement uses TRBV5-6 and TRBJ2-1; the D gene is possibly TRBD2 (6 bases). This CDR3 spans 14 amino acids. Germline V gene lookup returns CDR1 SGHDT and CDR2 YYEEEE. Trimming left V 3 bases short and J 2 bases short, with 9 bases between. This CDR3 is CASSSGLTYNEQFF. The sequenced part of the CDR3 DNA is TGTGCCAGCAGCTCGGGACTCACCTACAATGAG.

This clone was seen many times. The read is 3 residues too short to cover the CDR3 end, so that end is filled in from the germline J gene. The chain carries TRBV19 and TRBJ2-3; 7 bases are shared with TRBD1. V shed 6 bases, J shed 2 bases, and the junction held 14 bases outside the gene matches. The germline gives CDR1 LNHDA, CDR2 SQIVND (reference sequence). This CDR3 comprises 17 residues. CDR3 bases read: TGTGCCAGTAGACCCTCCATCCGGGACAGAGACACAGATACG. Protein sequence: CASRPSIRDRDTDT. In full, the CDR3 reads CASRPSIRDRDTDTQYF.

This clone has more than one count but fewer than ten. The read terminates 3 residues ahead of where the CDR3 ends, so the germline J gene completes it. The chain has TRBV7-2 and TRBJ1-1; tentative D call: TRBD1 (6 bases). V was trimmed by 2 bases and J by 4 bases, leaving 8 bases between them. Germline CDR1 is SGHTA and CDR2 is FQGNSA. This CDR3 has 13 residues. CDR3 DNA, as far as it was read: TGTGCCAGCAGCTTACAGGGGATCACTGAA. It specifies CASSLQGITE. From start to end, the CDR3 is CASSLQGITEAFF.

Turning to this clone: With the read ending 3 residues before the CDR3 end, the germline J gene is used to fill in that end. This chain uses TRBV19 with TRBJ1-5, with D unresolved. Trimming shortened V by 7 bases and J by 4 bases, and 14 bases separated the two germline ends. The CDR3 is 14 amino acids. The V gene's germline CDR1 is LNHDA and CDR2 SQIVND (reference sequence). The sequenced CDR3 bases are TGTGCCAGTACCAACTTCGGCGGGAATCAGCCC. Translating it yields CASTNFGGNQP. The CDR3 in its entirety is CASTNFGGNQPQHF.

With regard to this clone: Coverage ceases 3 residues before the CDR3 finishes, and the germline J gene fills in the end. J is TRBJ2-5 and V is TRBV7-2; the D gene is possibly TRBD2 (6 bases). The CDR3 covers 12 residues. The V and J ends lost 5 bases and 6 bases respectively, with 10 bases between them. CDR1 and CDR2 (germline): SGHTA, FQGNSA. The CDR3: CASSKGLKTQYF. The CDR3 bases that were read are TGTGCCAGCAGCAAGGGACTGAAGACC.

This clone was observed a few times. The sequence runs out 3 residues before the end of the CDR3; the remainder is reconstructed from the germline J gene. The genes are TRBV19 and TRBJ2-1, with TRBD1 identical over 12 bases. The junction had 5 bases not matched to a gene; V was cut back by 5 bases and J by 6 bases. Germline lookup yields CDR1 LNHDA and CDR2 SQIVND (reference sequence). The CDR3 length is 15 residues. Incomplete CDR3 DNA: TGTGCCAGTAGTTCCGGGACAGGGGGCGGCAATGAG. Protein product: CASSSGTGGGNE. The whole CDR3 reads CASSSGTGGGNEQFF.

For this clone: The CDR3 extends 3 residues past the end of the read, so its final part is completed from the germline J gene. This chain uses TRBV18 with TRBJ1-4; 7 positions agree with TRBD1. Per germline, CDR1 KGHSH and CDR2 LQKENI. V lost 4 bases and J lost 2; bases outside the gene matches: 7. The CDR3 runs 16 residues. CDR3: CASSQRQGFTNEKLFF. The sequenced CDR3 bases are TGTGCCAGCTCACAAAGACAGGGTTTTACTAATGAAAAA.

About this clone: The read terminates 3 residues before the CDR3 end, so the remaining end is supplied by the germline J gene. This sequence joins TRBV18 and TRBJ2-7, with D hard to call. This CDR3 has 15 residues. The ends were cut back, 1 base at V and 1 base at J, with 11 bases in the middle. Per the germline V gene, CDR1 is KGHSH and CDR2 is LQKENI. CDR3 bases read: TGTGCCAGCTCACCACGTGGAGTAGGGTCCTACGAG. Amino acids: CASSPRGVGSYE. The complete CDR3 protein is CASSPRGVGSYEQYF.

The sample holds a few counts of this clone. With the read ending 3 residues before the CDR3 end, the germline J gene is used to fill in that end. This rearrangement joins TRBV19 to TRBJ2-7; 8 nucleotides align to TRBD1. Germline V gene lookup returns CDR1 LNHDA and CDR2 SQIVND (reference sequence). The CDR3 totals 13 residues. V lost 5 bases, J lost 5 bases, and 5 bases stayed unmatched. The sequenced part of the CDR3 DNA is TGTGCCAGTAGTCGTGACAGGGGAGACGAG. Residues: CASSRDRGDE. The CDR3 in its entirety is CASSRDRGDEQYF.

By share, this clone ranks as medium-sized. The read terminates 3 residues before the CDR3 end, so the remaining end is supplied by the germline J gene. This CDR3 is also generated by other DNA sequences in the sample. V gene TRBV7-2 combines with J gene TRBJ2-1, with D perhaps matching TRBD2 (5 bases). Germline V CDR1 and CDR2: SGHTA, FQGNSA. Trimming cost V 5 bases and J 5 bases, with 10 bases left between them. This CDR3 region has 13 residues. The CDR3 bases that were read are TGTGCCAGCAGCCTGACTACAAACAATGAG. This gives the protein CASSLTTNNE. The entire CDR3 protein is CASSLTTNNEQFF.

This clone was found a few times. The sequenced fragment ends 3 residues before the CDR3 boundary, so the rest is inferred from the germline J gene. The V call is TRBV2, the J call TRBJ1-6; D perhaps matches TRBD1 (6 bases). The germline V and J ends were trimmed by 7 bases and 7 bases, with 14 bases remaining between them. The CDR3 totals 14 residues. From germline, CDR1 is SNHLY and CDR2 FYNNEI. CDR3 DNA, as far as it was read: TGTGCCAGCACCCCCGGGGGGGGCAATTCACCC. Amino acids: CASTPGGGNSP. The CDR3 in its entirety is CASTPGGGNSPLHF.

Within the sample, this clone is medium-sized. Read coverage stops 3 residues before the CDR3 terminus; the germline J gene supplies the remainder. The chain combines TRBV2 with TRBJ1-1; maybe TRBD1 (5 bases). The CDR3 contains 13 residues. The V end was cut by 5 bases, the J end by 4 bases, with 11 bases between. Germline CDR1 is SNHLY and CDR2 is FYNNEI. CDR3 region: CASSQGEGTEAFF. The CDR3 bases that were read are TGTGCCAGCAGTCAGGGTGAAGGCACTGAA.

The covered CDR3 bases are TGTGCCTGGAGAACAGGGCCGAACACTGAA. This codes for CAWRTGPNTE. Given in full, the CDR3 is CAWRTGPNTEAFF. The rearrangement links TRBV30 to TRBJ1-1; D is possibly TRBD1 (6 bases). The observed sequence ends 3 residues before the CDR3 terminus, with the missing tail filled in from the germline J gene. The CDR3 has 13 residues. Between the trimmed V and J ends, which lost 3 bases and 1 base, there was a span of 9 bases. Per the germline V gene, CDR1 is GTSNPN and CDR2 is SVGIG (reference sequence).

This clone has more than one count but fewer than ten. The read gets to within 3 residues of the CDR3 end, and the germline J gene fills in the rest. This chain links TRBV18 with TRBJ2-3; TRBD1 matches 10 bases. From germline, CDR1 is KGHSH and CDR2 LQKENI. The CDR3 is 17 amino acids. J lost 3 bases, V lost 2 bases, and 8 bases had no gene match. The CDR3 DNA, read in part, is TGTGCCAGCTCACCAGTCGCACCGGGACAGGGGACAGATACG. It yields the protein CASSPVAPGQGTDT. The full CDR3 protein is CASSPVAPGQGTDTQYF.

This clone was counted at least ten times. The CDR3 end lies 3 residues beyond the end of the read and is filled in from the germline J gene. The genes are TRBV7-8 and TRBJ2-2; D unclear. V gave up 3 bases and J gave up 6 bases, with 8 bases separating them. The CDR3 is made up of 13 amino acids. The germline V gene encodes CDR1 SGHVS and CDR2 FQNEAQ. The CDR3 region is CASSLGLSGELFF. CDR3 DNA, as far as it was read: TGTGCCAGCAGCTTGGGCCTATCCGGGGAG.

Worth noting for this clone: The CDR3 end is not reached by the read, which stops 3 residues before it; the germline J gene fills it in. The V call is TRBV2, the J call TRBJ2-7; D gene unclear. Germline-derived CDR1 and CDR2 are SNHLY and FYNNEI. The CDR3 is 11 amino acids. V was clipped by 9 bases and J by 3 bases, with 9 bases between them. CDR3 bases read: TGTGCCAGGCGGAGAGGCTACGAG. As protein: CARRRGYE. The full CDR3 protein is CARRRGYEQYF.

This clone is deemed medium-sized. The read is 3 residues too short to cover the CDR3 end, so that end is filled in from the germline J gene. The chain employs TRBV7-2 and TRBJ2-7; TRBD2 might be the D (6 bases). The CDR3 length is 14 residues. V was pared by 7 bases and J by 3 bases, with 16 bases between. Germline loops: CDR1 SGHTA, CDR2 FQGNSA. The CDR3 spells CASTKDYRFYEQYF. The part of the CDR3 DNA that was read is TGTGCCAGCACCAAGGACTACAGGTTCTACGAG.

The CDR3 bases that were read are TGTGCCAGCAGCTTTCGGGCAGGGGCTGGG. Translation: CASSFRAGAG. Given in full, the CDR3 is CASSFRAGAGAFF. V is TRBV7-2 and J is TRBJ1-1, with D maybe TRBD1 (6 bases). The sequenced fragment ends 3 residues before the CDR3 boundary, so the rest is inferred from the germline J gene. This CDR3 region has 13 residues. Germline-derived CDR1 and CDR2 are SGHTA and FQGNSA.